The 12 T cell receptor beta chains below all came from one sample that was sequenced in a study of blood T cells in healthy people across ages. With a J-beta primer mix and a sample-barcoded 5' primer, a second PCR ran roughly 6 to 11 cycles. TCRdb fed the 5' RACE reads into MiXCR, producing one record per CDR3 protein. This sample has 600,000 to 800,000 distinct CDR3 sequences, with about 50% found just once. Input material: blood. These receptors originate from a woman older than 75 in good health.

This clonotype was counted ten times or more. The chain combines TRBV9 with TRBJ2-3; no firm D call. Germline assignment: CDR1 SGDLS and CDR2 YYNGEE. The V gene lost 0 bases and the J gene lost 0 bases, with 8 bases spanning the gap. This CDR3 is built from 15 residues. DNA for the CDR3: TGTGCCAGCAGCGTAGCTGGGTCGAGCACAGATACGCAGTATTTT. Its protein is CASSVAGSSTDTQYF.

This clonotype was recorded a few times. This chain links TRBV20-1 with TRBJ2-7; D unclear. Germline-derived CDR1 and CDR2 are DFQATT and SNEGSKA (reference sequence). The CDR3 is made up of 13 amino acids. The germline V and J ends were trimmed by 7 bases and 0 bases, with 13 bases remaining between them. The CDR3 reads CSGGDRDSYEQYF. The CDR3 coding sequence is TGCAGTGGGGGTGACCGCGACTCCTACGAGCAGTACTTC.

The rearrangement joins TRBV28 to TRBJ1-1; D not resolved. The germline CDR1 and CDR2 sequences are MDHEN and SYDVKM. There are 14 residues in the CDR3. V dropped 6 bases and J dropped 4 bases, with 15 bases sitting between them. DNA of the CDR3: TGTGCCAGCAGCCTCATACGACCGGGCACTGAAGCTTTCTTT. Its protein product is CASSLIRPGTEAFF.

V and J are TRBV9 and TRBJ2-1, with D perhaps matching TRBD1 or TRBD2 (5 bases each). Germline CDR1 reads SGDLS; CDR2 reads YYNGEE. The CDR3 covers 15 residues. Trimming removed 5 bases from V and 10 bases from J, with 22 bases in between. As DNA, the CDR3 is TGTGCCAGCAGTCTAACCGGGACCGCGCCAACAGAGCAGTTCTTC. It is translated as CASSLTGTAPTEQFF.

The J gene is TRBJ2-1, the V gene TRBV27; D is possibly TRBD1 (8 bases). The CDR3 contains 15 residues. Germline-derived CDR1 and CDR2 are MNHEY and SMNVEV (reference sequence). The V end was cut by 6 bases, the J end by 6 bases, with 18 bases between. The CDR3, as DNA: TGTGCCAGCAGCAACAGGGGGGGGCCCTCCAATGAGCAGTTCTTC. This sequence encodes CASSNRGGPSNEQFF.

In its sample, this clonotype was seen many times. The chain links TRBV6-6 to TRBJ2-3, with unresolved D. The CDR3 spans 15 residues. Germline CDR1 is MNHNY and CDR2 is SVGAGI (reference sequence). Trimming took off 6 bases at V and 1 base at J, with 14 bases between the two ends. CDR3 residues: CASRPLDAGTDTQYF. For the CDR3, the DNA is TGTGCCAGCAGACCATTGGACGCGGGCACAGATACGCAGTATTTT.

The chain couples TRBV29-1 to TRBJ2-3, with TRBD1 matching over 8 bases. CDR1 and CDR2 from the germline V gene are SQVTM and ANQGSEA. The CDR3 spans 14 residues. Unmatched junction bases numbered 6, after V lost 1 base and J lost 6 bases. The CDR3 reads CSVEGPTGADTQYF. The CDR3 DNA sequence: TGCAGCGTTGAAGGGCCGACAGGGGCGGATACGCAGTATTTT.

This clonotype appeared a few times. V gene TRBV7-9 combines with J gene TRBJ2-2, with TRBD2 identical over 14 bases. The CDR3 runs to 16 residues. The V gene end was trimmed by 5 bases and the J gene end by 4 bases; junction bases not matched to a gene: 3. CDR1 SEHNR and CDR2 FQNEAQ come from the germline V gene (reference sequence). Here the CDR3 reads CASSLGTSGSTGELFF. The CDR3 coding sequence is TGTGCCAGCAGCCTGGGGACTAGCGGGAGCACCGGGGAGCTGTTTTTT. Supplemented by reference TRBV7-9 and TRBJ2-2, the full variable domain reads DTGVSQNPRHKITKRGQNVTFRCDPISEHNRLYWYRQTLGQGPEFLTYFQNEAQLEKSRLLSDRFSAERPKGSFSTLEIQRTEQGDSAMYLCASSLGTSGSTGELFFGEGSRLTVL.

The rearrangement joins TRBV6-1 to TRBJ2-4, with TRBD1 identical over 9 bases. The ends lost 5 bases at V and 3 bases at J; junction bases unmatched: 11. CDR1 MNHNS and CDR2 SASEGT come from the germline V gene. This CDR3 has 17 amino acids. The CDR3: CASSTLWTGEGKNIQYF. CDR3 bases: TGTGCCAGCAGTACCTTATGGACAGGGGAAGGCAAAAACATTCAGTACTTC.

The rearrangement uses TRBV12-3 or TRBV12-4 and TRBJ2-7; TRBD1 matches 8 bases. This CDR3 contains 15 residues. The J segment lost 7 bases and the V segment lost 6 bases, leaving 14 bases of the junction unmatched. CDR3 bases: TGTGCCAGCAGCTTAAACGTAGGGACAGGTTCGGAGCAGTACTTC. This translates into CASSLNVGTGSEQYF.

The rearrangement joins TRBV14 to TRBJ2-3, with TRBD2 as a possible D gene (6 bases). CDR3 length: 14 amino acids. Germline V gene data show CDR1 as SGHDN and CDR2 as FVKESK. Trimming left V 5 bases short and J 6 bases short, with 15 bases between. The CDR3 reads CASSSTSPLDTQYF. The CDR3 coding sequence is TGTGCCAGCAGCTCAACTAGCCCGCTCGATACGCAGTATTTT.

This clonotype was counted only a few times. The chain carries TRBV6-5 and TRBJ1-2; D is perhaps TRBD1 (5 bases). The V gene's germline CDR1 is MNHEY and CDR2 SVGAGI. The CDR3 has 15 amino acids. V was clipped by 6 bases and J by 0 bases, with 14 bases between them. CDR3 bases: TGTGCCAGCAGACTTCAGGGATCATCTAACTATGGCTACACCTTC. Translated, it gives CASRLQGSSNYGYTF.